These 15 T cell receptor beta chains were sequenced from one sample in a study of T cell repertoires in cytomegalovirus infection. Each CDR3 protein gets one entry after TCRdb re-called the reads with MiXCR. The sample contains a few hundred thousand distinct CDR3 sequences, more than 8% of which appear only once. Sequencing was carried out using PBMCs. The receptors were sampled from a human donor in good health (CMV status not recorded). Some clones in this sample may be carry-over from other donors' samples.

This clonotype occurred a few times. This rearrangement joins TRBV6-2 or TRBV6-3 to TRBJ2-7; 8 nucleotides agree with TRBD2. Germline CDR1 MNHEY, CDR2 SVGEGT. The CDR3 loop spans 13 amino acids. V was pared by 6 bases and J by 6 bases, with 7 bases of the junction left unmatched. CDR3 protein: CASRQREWGEQYF. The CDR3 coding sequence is TGTGCCAGCAGACAGCGGGAGTGGGGCGAGCAGTACTTC.

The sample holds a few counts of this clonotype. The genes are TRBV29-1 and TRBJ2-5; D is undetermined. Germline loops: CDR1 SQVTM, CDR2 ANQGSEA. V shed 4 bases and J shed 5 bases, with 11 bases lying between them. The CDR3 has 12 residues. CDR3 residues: CSVVVSQETQYF. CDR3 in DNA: TGCAGCGTTGTGGTCAGCCAGGAGACCCAGTACTTC.

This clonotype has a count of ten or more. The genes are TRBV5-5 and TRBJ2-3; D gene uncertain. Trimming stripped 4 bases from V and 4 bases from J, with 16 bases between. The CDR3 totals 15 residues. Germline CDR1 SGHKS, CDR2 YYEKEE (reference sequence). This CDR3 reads CASSTAPGSPDTQYF. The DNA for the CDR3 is TGTGCCAGCAGCACGGCCCCCGGCAGCCCAGATACGCAGTATTTT.

CDR3 nucleotide sequence: TGTGCCAGTAGTCCAAAAGCTACCTACGAGCAGTACTTC. Translating it yields CASSPKATYEQYF. The chain couples TRBV19 to TRBJ2-7; D remains ambiguous. The CDR3 is made up of 13 amino acids. The V gene's germline CDR1 is LNHDA and CDR2 SQIVND (reference sequence). Trimming stripped 5 bases from V and 2 bases from J, with 10 bases between. The whole variable domain, remainder taken from reference TRBV19 and TRBJ2-7, is DGGITQSPKYLFRKEGQNVTLSCEQNLNHDAMYWYRQDPGQGLRLIYYSQIVNDFQKGDIAEGYSVSREKKESFPLTVTSAQKNPTAFYLCASSPKATYEQYFGPGTRLTVT.

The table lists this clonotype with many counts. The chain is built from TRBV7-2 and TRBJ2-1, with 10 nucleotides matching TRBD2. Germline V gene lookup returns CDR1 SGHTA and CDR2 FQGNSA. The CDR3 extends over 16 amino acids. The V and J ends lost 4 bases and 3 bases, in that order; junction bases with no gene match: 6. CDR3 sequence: CASSSSSGGSYNEQFF. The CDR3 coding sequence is TGTGCCAGCAGCTCCTCTAGCGGGGGTAGCTACAATGAGCAGTTCTTC.

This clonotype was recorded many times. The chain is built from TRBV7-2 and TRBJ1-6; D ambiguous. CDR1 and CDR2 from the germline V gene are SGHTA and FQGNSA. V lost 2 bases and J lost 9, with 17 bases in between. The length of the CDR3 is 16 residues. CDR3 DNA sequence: TGTGCCAGCAGCTTAAGGTCACAGAGTATGGGTTCACCCCTCCACTTT. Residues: CASSLRSQSMGSPLHF.

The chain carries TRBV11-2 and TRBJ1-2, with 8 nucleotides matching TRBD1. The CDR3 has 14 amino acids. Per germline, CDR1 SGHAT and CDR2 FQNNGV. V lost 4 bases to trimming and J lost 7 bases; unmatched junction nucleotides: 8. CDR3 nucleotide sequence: TGTGCCAGCAGCTCTAGGACAGGGCTGGGTGGCTACACCTTC. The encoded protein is CASSSRTGLGGYTF.

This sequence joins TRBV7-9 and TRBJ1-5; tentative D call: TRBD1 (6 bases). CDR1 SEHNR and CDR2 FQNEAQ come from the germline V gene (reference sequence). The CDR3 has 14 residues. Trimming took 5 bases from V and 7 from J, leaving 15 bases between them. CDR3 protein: CASSRGGTDQPQHF. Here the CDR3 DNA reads TGTGCCAGCAGCAGAGGGGGAACGGACCAGCCCCAGCATTTT. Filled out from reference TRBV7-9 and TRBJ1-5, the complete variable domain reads DTGVSQNPRHKITKRGQNVTFRCDPISEHNRLYWYRQTLGQGPEFLTYFQNEAQLEKSRLLSDRFSAERPKGSFSTLEIQRTEQGDSAMYLCASSRGGTDQPQHFGDGTRLSIL.

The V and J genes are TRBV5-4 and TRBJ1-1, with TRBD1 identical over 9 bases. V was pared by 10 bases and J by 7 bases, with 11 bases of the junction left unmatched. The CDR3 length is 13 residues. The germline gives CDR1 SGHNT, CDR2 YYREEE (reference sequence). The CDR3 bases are TGTGCCTGCGCACAGGGGGCGAAACTTGAAGCTTTCTTT. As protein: CACAQGAKLEAFF.

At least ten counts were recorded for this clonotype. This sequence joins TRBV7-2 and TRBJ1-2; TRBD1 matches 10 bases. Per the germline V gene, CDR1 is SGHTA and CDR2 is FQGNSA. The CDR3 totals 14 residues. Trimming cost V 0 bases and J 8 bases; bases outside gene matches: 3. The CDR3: CASSLAGQGKGYTF. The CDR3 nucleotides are TGTGCCAGCAGCTTAGCGGGACAGGGGAAGGGCTACACCTTC.

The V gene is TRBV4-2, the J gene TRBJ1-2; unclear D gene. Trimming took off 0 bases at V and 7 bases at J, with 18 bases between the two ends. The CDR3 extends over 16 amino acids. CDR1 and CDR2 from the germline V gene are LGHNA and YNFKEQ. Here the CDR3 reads CASSQDGSSAKPGYTF. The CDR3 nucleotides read TGTGCCAGCAGCCAAGACGGTTCCTCCGCAAAGCCTGGCTACACCTTC.

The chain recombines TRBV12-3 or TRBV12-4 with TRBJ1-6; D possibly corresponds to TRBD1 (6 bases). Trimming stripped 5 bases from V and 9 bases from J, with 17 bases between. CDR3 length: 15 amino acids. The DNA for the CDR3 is TGTGCCAGCAGTGTAGGACAGCGGGTCGCTTCACCCCTCCACTTT. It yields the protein CASSVGQRVASPLHF.

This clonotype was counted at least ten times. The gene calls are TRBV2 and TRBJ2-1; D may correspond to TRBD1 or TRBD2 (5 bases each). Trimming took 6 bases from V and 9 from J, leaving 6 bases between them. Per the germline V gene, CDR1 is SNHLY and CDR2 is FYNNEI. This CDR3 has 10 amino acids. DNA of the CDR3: TGTGCCAGCAGAGGGACTGAGCAGTTCTTC. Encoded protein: CASRGTEQFF.

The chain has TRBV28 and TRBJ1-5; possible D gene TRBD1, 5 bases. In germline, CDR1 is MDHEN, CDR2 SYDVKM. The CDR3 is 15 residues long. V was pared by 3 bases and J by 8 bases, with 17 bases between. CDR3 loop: CASSLIGGSREPQHF. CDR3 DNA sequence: TGTGCCAGCAGTTTGATCGGGGGTAGCAGGGAGCCCCAGCATTTT.

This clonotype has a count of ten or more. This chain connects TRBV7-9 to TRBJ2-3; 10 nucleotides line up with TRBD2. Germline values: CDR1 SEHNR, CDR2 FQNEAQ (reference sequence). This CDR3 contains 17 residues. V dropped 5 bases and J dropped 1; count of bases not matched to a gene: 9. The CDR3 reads CASSTHLSGRGTDTQYF. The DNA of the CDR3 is TGTGCCAGCAGCACCCATCTGAGCGGGAGGGGCACAGATACGCAGTATTTT. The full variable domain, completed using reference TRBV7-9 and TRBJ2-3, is DTGVSQNPRHKITKRGQNVTFRCDPISEHNRLYWYRQTLGQGPEFLTYFQNEAQLEKSRLLSDRFSAERPKGSFSTLEIQRTEQGDSAMYLCASSTHLSGRGTDTQYFGPGTRLTVL.